A selection of T cell receptor beta chains follows, all from one sample in a study of Graves' ophthalmopathy and Graves' hyperthyroidism. From the multiplex PCR reads, TCRdb called clonotypes with MiXCR, one entry per CDR3 protein. The data show roughly 500,000 distinct CDR3 sequences, over 13% seen once. Sequenced: blood. The receptors stem from a woman in her thirties with Graves' ophthalmopathy. The CDR3 runs from the conserved cysteine through the conserved F or W. Fields, in order: V gene, clone size, J gene, CDR3 protein. Clone size, where shown, is once, few, many, or a class for clones that have expanded.

>TRBV27|many|TRBJ1-1
CASKRLNTEAFF
>TRBV7-9|many|TRBJ1-1
CASSSTMNTEAFF
>TRBV15|many|TRBJ1-1
CATRTNRRGTAETEAFF
>TRBV6-5|many|TRBJ2-5
CASSYSRDRGPETQYF
>TRBV15|many|TRBJ2-7
CATSRGTATYEQYF
>TRBV2|few|TRBJ2-2
CASGAQGAGTGELFF
>TRBV6-2/TRBV6-3|many|TRBJ1-2
CASSSLYQGTELNYGYTF
>TRBV25-1|many|TRBJ2-2
CASTQENTGELFF
>TRBV11-2|many|TRBJ2-2
CASSRGLAPNTGELFF
>TRBV6-5|NA|TRBJ1-1
CASSYGPGQGPNTEAFF
>TRBV12-3/TRBV12-4|many|TRBJ1-2
CASSLEGTAPSGYTF
>TRBV13|NA|TRBJ1-6
CASSRMGQFYNSPLHF
>TRBV4-1|many|TRBJ2-7
CASSQVKTSGISSYEQYF
>TRBV6-1|many|TRBJ1-1
CASRTGQLNTEAFF
>TRBV14|few|TRBJ1-1
CVSSLGGFTEAFF
>TRBV5-1|many|TRBJ1-2
CASSSSLYGYTF
>TRBV11-3|NA|TRBJ2-5
CASSQSRGGETQYF
>TRBV5-6|many|TRBJ1-1
CASSSGEARAFF
>TRBV20-1|many|TRBJ1-6
CSAARAGTEAYNSPLHF
>TRBV6-1|many|TRBJ1-1
CASSRREVTEAFF
>TRBV28|many|TRBJ2-7
CASAAGGRYEQYF
>TRBV18|NA|TRBJ1-1
CASSLYPAGQGVTEAFF
>TRBV29-1|many|TRBJ2-5
CSVGGYRETQYF
>TRBV5-1|many|TRBJ2-7
CASSLEWASGSYEQYF
>TRBV12-3/TRBV12-4|NA|TRBJ1-5
CASRLGTGFGQPQHF
>TRBV7-8|few|TRBJ2-4
CASSELGLYAKNIQYF
>TRBV11-3|few|TRBJ2-2
CASSPQSGQTGELFF
>TRBV27|many|TRBJ1-2
CASSPLGVANYGYTF
>TRBV12-3/TRBV12-4|few|TRBJ2-3
CASSLKGDSYPTDTQYF
>TRBV28|many|TRBJ2-7
CASSLQGQGDFSYEQYF
>TRBV9|many|TRBJ2-2
CASSVHTGELFF
>TRBV6-5|many|TRBJ1-1
CASSYPSTGGRTEAFF
>TRBV2|many|TRBJ2-5
CASSLAGASVETQYF
>TRBV6-1|many|TRBJ2-5
CASSAEFQETQYF
>TRBV12-3/TRBV12-4|many|TRBJ2-5
CASSSLGTSQETQYF
>TRBV7-9|many|TRBJ1-5
CASSSTGIYSNQPQHF
>TRBV20-1|many|TRBJ2-7
CSASPGPRHEQYF
>TRBV10-3|many|TRBJ1-2
CAISESGGRGYTF
>TRBV4-1|many|TRBJ2-7
CASSQQRGGGEQYF
>TRBV24-1|many|TRBJ2-5
CATSDHRQGGETQYF
>TRBV19|few|TRBJ1-5
CASSIGRVKQPQHF
>TRBV18|few|TRBJ1-6
CASSPTPGQGFLGSPLHF
>TRBV6-1|many|TRBJ1-1
CASRKRGTEAFF
>TRBV19|many|TRBJ1-5
CASRQGLANQPQHF
>TRBV20-1|many|TRBJ1-5
CSATGTGGSDSNQPQHF